The rows below give T cell receptor beta chains drawn from one sample of a study of T-cell reconstitution after alpha-beta-depleted transplantation in children. TCRdb used MiXCR to reprocess the PCR reads, holding one entry per CDR3 protein. The sample lists around 30,000 distinct CDR3 sequences; around 7% were seen once. The specimen comprised peripheral blood, sampled 60 days after TCRalphabeta/CD19-depleted stem cell transplant. The origin of the receptors is a child younger than two who had a stem cell transplant for acute myeloid leukemia, so the T cells may come from the graft donor. Both conserved end residues are part of each CDR3. The order of the fields is V gene, J gene, D gene, clone size, CDR3 protein, CDR3 DNA. A D gene is named only where the DNA matches it firmly. Size is omitted from some rows. Given values are once, few, many or a class for expanded clones.

>TRBV9|TRBJ1-2|NA|many
CASSGPPTGADGYTF
TGTGCCAGCAGCGGGCCCCCAACGGGGGCTGACGGCTACACCTTC
>TRBV12-5|TRBJ2-5|NA|many
CASARASQETQYF
TGTGCTAGCGCGCGGGCCTCCCAAGAGACCCAGTACTTC
>TRBV7-9|TRBJ1-5|TRBD1|many
CASRSGQGPGPQHF
TGTGCCAGCAGGTCAGGACAGGGGCCCGGGCCCCAGCATTTT
>TRBV27|TRBJ1-2|TRBD1|many
CASSQQGIGSYTF
TGTGCCAGCAGCCAACAGGGGATAGGGAGCTACACCTTC
>TRBV7-9|TRBJ2-1|NA|many
CASSLTQGRDEQFF
TGTGCCAGCAGCTTAACCCAGGGCAGGGATGAGCAGTTCTTC
>TRBV4-3|TRBJ2-7|TRBD1|many
CASSLAGTGYYEQYF
TGCGCCAGCAGCCTCGCCGGGACAGGGTACTACGAGCAGTACTTC
>TRBV4-3|TRBJ2-2|TRBD2|many
CASSEERSGTSGATNTGELFF
TGCGCCAGCAGCGAAGAGAGATCCGGGACTAGCGGGGCTACGAACACCGGGGAGCTGTTTTTT
>TRBV29-1|TRBJ2-7|NA|many
CSVRGGPHEQYF
TGCAGCGTTCGCGGGGGCCCCCACGAGCAGTACTTC
>TRBV7-4|TRBJ2-7|NA|many
CASRTGTSYEQYF
TGTGCCAGCAGAACCGGGACTTCCTACGAGCAGTACTTC
>TRBV15|TRBJ1-2|NA|few
CATSRQTGIGYTF
TGTGCCACCAGCAGACAGACAGGAATTGGCTACACCTTC
>TRBV10-3|TRBJ2-7|NA|many
CAISAFTVNRYEQYF
TGTGCCATCAGTGCGTTTACGGTTAATCGGTACGAGCAGTACTTC
>TRBV7-6|TRBJ2-7|NA|many
CASSPGLFGDEQYF
TGTGCCAGCAGCCCTGGCCTCTTTGGGGACGAGCAGTACTTC
>TRBV28|TRBJ2-5|NA|many
CASSEGRPETQYF
TGTGCCAGCAGTGAGGGGCGTCCAGAGACCCAGTACTTC
>TRBV6-1|TRBJ1-5|NA|few
CASRGRDSNQPQHF
TGTGCCAGCAGAGGCAGAGATAGCAATCAGCCCCAGCATTTT
>TRBV5-1|TRBJ2-6|NA|many
CASSFFPGANVLTF
TGCGCCAGCAGCTTTTTTCCCGGGGCCAACGTCCTGACTTTC
>TRBV5-6|TRBJ2-3|TRBD1|many
CASSLKRDRVTDTQYF
TGTGCCAGCAGCTTGAAAAGGGACAGGGTCACAGATACGCAGTATTTT
>TRBV12-3/TRBV12-4|TRBJ1-2|NA|many
CASSSHYGYTF
TGTGCCAGCAGTTCACACTATGGCTACACCTTC
>TRBV7-3|TRBJ2-1|TRBD2|many
CASSRGLSIYNEQFF
TGTGCCAGCAGCCGGGGACTATCAATCTACAATGAGCAGTTCTTC
>TRBV12-3/TRBV12-4|TRBJ2-3|TRBD1|many
CASSLPTGELTDTQYF
TGTGCCAGCAGTTTACCCACAGGGGAGCTGACAGATACGCAGTATTTT
>TRBV2|TRBJ1-1|NA|many
CASSEERALNTEAFF
TGTGCCAGCAGTGAAGAACGGGCCTTAAACACTGAAGCTTTCTTT
>TRBV29-1|TRBJ2-7|NA|many
CSVSIRYEQYF
TGCAGCGTTTCCATCCGCTACGAGCAGTACTTC
>TRBV7-2|TRBJ2-3|TRBD2|many
CASSPGTSGRALNTQYF
TGTGCCAGCAGCCCAGGGACTAGCGGGAGGGCCTTAAATACGCAGTATTTT
>TRBV30|TRBJ2-2|NA|many
CAWSVTRAGGSPGELFF
TGTGCCTGGAGTGTCACACGGGCCGGGGGTAGCCCCGGGGAGCTGTTTTTT
>TRBV20-1|TRBJ2-3|TRBD2|many
CSAYPYATAGSRTDTQYF
TGCAGTGCTTACCCCTATGCGACAGCGGGGAGCCGCACAGATACGCAGTATTTT
>TRBV28|TRBJ2-6|NA|many
CASSPRVRGANVLTF
TGTGCCAGCAGTCCACGGGTTCGTGGGGCCAACGTCCTGACTTTC
>TRBV7-9|TRBJ2-2|NA|many
CASSVGSTGELFF
TGTGCCAGCAGTGTGGGGAGCACCGGGGAGCTGTTTTTT
>TRBV6-5|TRBJ2-2|TRBD1|many
CASDRAGGTGELFF
TGTGCCAGTGACCGGGCAGGGGGCACCGGGGAGCTGTTTTTT
>TRBV20-1|TRBJ1-5|NA|medium-sized
CSASQQVNQPQHF
TGCAGTGCTAGCCAACAGGTCAACCAGCCCCAGCATTTT
>TRBV29-1|TRBJ2-3|TRBD2|many
CSVEGRERTDTQYF
TGCAGCGTTGAAGGGCGGGAGAGGACAGATACGCAGTATTTT
>TRBV20-1|TRBJ2-7|NA|NA
CSARGYEQYF
TGCAGTGCTAGGGGGTACGAGCAGTACTTC
>TRBV5-1|TRBJ1-4|NA|many
CASSLGPLNEKLFF
TGCGCCAGCAGCTTGGGACCCCTAAATGAAAAACTGTTTTTT
>TRBV6-2/TRBV6-3|TRBJ2-1|NA|many
CASAGRGTYNEQFF
TGTGCCAGCGCAGGGCGGGGTACCTACAATGAGCAGTTCTTC
>TRBV4-3|TRBJ2-3|NA|NA
CASSQDVGDTQYF
TGCGCCAGCAGCCAAGACGTGGGGGATACGCAGTATTTT
>TRBV4-3|TRBJ2-5|NA|many
CASSLQGGLGLGETQYF
TGCGCCAGCAGCCTCCAGGGAGGATTGGGACTGGGAGAGACCCAGTACTTC
>TRBV7-9|TRBJ2-1|NA|many
CASSPSGGISSYNEQFF
TGTGCCAGCAGCCCCAGTGGGGGTATTAGCTCCTACAATGAGCAGTTCTTC
>TRBV9|TRBJ2-7|NA|many
CASSVVDTGALDEQYF
TGTGCCAGCAGCGTAGTCGATACGGGGGCGTTAGACGAGCAGTACTTC
>TRBV5-1|TRBJ2-5|NA|many
CASSLGAGAQETQYF
TGCGCCAGCAGCTTGGGGGCAGGGGCACAAGAGACCCAGTACTTC
>TRBV11-2|TRBJ2-1|NA|many
CASSLGPGVEFF
TGTGCCAGCAGCTTAGGTCCGGGGGTAGAGTTCTTC
>TRBV20-1|TRBJ2-3|TRBD2|many
CSARDTAGVGTDTQYF
TGCAGTGCTAGAGATACAGCGGGAGTAGGAACAGATACGCAGTATTTT
>TRBV6-1|TRBJ2-7|TRBD2|NA
CASSESPSGSYEQYF
TGTGCCAGCAGTGAAAGTCCTAGCGGGAGCTACGAGCAGTACTTC
>TRBV12-3/TRBV12-4|TRBJ2-6|TRBD2|many
CASSLRGLPPSGRQFSGANVLTF
TGTGCCAGCAGTTTAAGGGGCCTCCCTCCTAGCGGGAGGCAATTCTCTGGGGCCAACGTCCTGACTTTC
>TRBV4-3|TRBJ1-6|NA|many
CASRDKGSPLHF
TGCGCCAGCAGAGATAAGGGGTCACCCCTCCACTTT
>TRBV6-2/TRBV6-3|TRBJ1-1|NA|many
CASSYQGITEAFF
TGTGCCAGCAGTTACCAGGGAATCACTGAAGCTTTCTTT
>TRBV6-2/TRBV6-3|TRBJ1-6|NA|NA
CASSYVQELHF
TGTGCCAGCAGTTACGTTCAGGAACTCCACTTT
>TRBV20-1|TRBJ1-1|NA|many
CSARRSRDTEAFF
TGCAGTGCTAGACGCAGTCGGGACACTGAAGCTTTCTTT
>TRBV3-1|TRBJ1-6|NA|many
CASSQDRGTGSPLHF
TGTGCCAGCAGCCAAGATAGAGGGACCGGTTCACCCCTCCACTTT
>TRBV18|TRBJ2-7|TRBD1|NA
CASSHRGYEQYF
TGTGCCAGCTCACACAGGGGCTACGAGCAGTACTTC
>TRBV25-1|TRBJ1-2|TRBD1|many
CASSVGTGGFGYTF
TGTGCCAGCAGTGTAGGGACAGGGGGCTTTGGCTACACCTTC
>TRBV6-5|TRBJ2-3|TRBD1|many
CASSQSGIGEQGIDTQYF
TGTGCCAGCAGTCAGTCCGGGATCGGCGAACAGGGGATAGATACGCAGTATTTT
>TRBV28|TRBJ1-5|TRBD1|many
CASSLTGTDSNQPQHF
TGTGCCAGCAGTTTAACCGGGACAGATAGCAATCAGCCCCAGCATTTT
>TRBV10-3|TRBJ1-1|NA|many
CAISEGSNTEAFF
TGTGCCATCAGTGAGGGCTCGAACACTGAAGCTTTCTTT
>TRBV3-1|TRBJ2-1|TRBD2|NA
CATSQRAGASSYNEQFF
TGTGCCACCAGCCAAAGAGCGGGGGCCAGCTCCTACAATGAGCAGTTCTTC